Presented here are 27 T cell receptor beta chains from one specimen sequenced in a study of blood T cell repertoires in COVID-19. Data came from immunoSEQ multiplex PCR; TCRdb stores just in-frame clones and leaves some out. The table records about 200,000 clones, around four fifths of them present only once. The specimen was peripheral blood. The receptor source for this set is a man in his 60s with COVID-19, enrolled during active disease.

The chain joins TRBV4-2 to TRBJ1-5; 8 bases fit TRBD1. The germline V gene has CDR1 LGHNA and CDR2 YNFKEQ. V trimming: 6 bases; J trimming: 3 bases; junction bases outside the gene matches: 4. The CDR3 extends over 14 amino acids. The CDR3 DNA follows: TGTGCCAGCAGTTTGGACAGGGACAATCAGCCCCAGCATTTT. Its protein product is CASSLDRDNQPQHF.

This chain links TRBV2 with TRBJ1-1; TRBD1 matches at 8 bases. Germline lookup yields CDR1 SNHLY and CDR2 FYNNEI. This CDR3 spans 14 amino acids. Trimming took 3 bases from V and 4 from J; bases not matched to a gene: 4. CDR3 nucleotide sequence: TGTGCCAGCAGTGAGGACAGGGTTGGCACTGAAGCTTTCTTT. Amino acids: CASSEDRVGTEAFF.

This chain connects TRBV9 to TRBJ2-5; TRBD1 aligns across 8 bases. Germline CDR1 SGDLS, CDR2 YYNGEE. The CDR3 is 14 amino acids. V trimming: 4 bases; J trimming: 5 bases; junction bases outside the gene matches: 7. This chain's CDR3 is CASSPTDREETQYF. The CDR3 DNA reads TGTGCCAGCAGCCCCACGGACAGGGAGGAGACCCAGTACTTC.

This chain links TRBV28 with TRBJ2-2; 7 bases line up with TRBD2. The CDR3 length is 16 residues. Germline assignment: CDR1 MDHEN and CDR2 SYDVKM. Germline trimming cut 7 bases from V and 6 bases from J; bases unmatched to any gene: 14. This CDR3 is CASIPLGGGASGELFF. CDR3 sequence (DNA): TGTGCCAGCATCCCCTTGGGGGGAGGGGCGTCCGGGGAGCTGTTTTTT.

This clone was observed a few times. This chain links TRBV28 with TRBJ1-5; 9 bases line up with TRBD1. The CDR3 sequence is 16 residues long. Germline CDR1 and CDR2: MDHEN and SYDVKM. The junction had 7 bases not matched to a gene; V was cut back by 7 bases and J by 0 bases. The CDR3 sequence is CASTRDRDYSNQPQHF. In nucleotides, the CDR3 is TGTGCCAGCACCCGGGACAGGGATTATAGCAATCAGCCCCAGCATTTT.

V is TRBV7-2 and J is TRBJ2-7; 7 nucleotides match TRBD1. Germline CDR1 and CDR2: SGHTA and FQGNSA. The CDR3 contains 15 residues. V lost 0 bases and J lost 3; bases outside the gene matches: 5. The CDR3 reads CASSLARGPIYEQYF. The CDR3 DNA reads as TGTGCCAGCAGCTTAGCGAGGGGGCCTATCTACGAGCAGTACTTC.

This chain uses TRBV5-1 with TRBJ1-4; 9 positions match TRBD1. The junction had 9 bases not matched to a gene; V was cut back by 8 bases and J by 4 bases. CDR3 length: 15 amino acids. Germline V gene lookup returns CDR1 SGHRS and CDR2 YFSETQ. CDR3 residues: CASSTGGQGNEKLFF. The CDR3 DNA reads as TGCGCCAGTTCCACCGGGGGACAGGGTAATGAAAAACTGTTTTTT.

This rearrangement joins TRBV6-2 or TRBV6-3 to TRBJ1-5; the match to TRBD1 covers 11 bases. The V gene end was trimmed by 6 bases and the J gene end by 7 bases; junction bases not matched to a gene: 5. The CDR3 spans 14 residues. Germline V gene data show CDR1 as MNHEY and CDR2 as SVGEGT. The CDR3: CASSGQGAGQPQHF. CDR3 bases: TGTGCCAGCAGCGGACAGGGGGCTGGACAGCCCCAGCATTTT.

The gene calls are TRBV20-1 and TRBJ2-4, with D maybe TRBD2 (6 bases). The germline gives CDR1 DFQATT, CDR2 SNEGSKA (reference sequence). CDR3 length: 17 amino acids. Trimming removed 3 bases from V and 0 bases from J, with 18 bases in between. The CDR3, as DNA: TGCAGTGCTAGTGCTTGGGGGGTGCCGGGAGCCAAAAACATTCAGTACTTC. Its translation is CSASAWGVPGAKNIQYF.

The rearrangement uses TRBV2 and TRBJ2-1, with 8 bases matching TRBD1. After removal of 1 base from V and 8 bases from J, the junction contained 7 bases not matched to a gene. Germline values: CDR1 SNHLY, CDR2 FYNNEI. This CDR3 region has 15 residues. In nucleotides, the CDR3 is TGTGCCAGCAGTGAAGGTCTCAGGGGGCTCGATGAGCAGTTCTTC. Its protein is CASSEGLRGLDEQFF. The whole variable domain, filled in from reference TRBV2 and TRBJ2-1, reads EPEVTQTPSHQVTQMGQEVILRCVPISNHLYFYWYRQILGQKVEFLVSFYNNEISEKSEIFDDQFSVERPDGSNFTLKIRSTKLEDSAMYFCASSEGLRGLDEQFFGPGTRLTVL.

The table lists this clone with a count of one. V is TRBV18 and J is TRBJ2-1; D may be TRBD2 (6 bases). CDR3 length: 13 amino acids. Per the germline V gene, CDR1 is KGHSH and CDR2 is LQKENI. V dropped 6 bases and J dropped 7 bases, with 13 bases sitting between them. The CDR3 loop is CASSSGLLNEQFF. The CDR3 DNA reads as TGTGCCAGCTCGTCGGGACTTCTTAATGAGCAGTTCTTC.

The chain uses TRBV28 and TRBJ2-7; weak D call: TRBD2 (6 bases). The V and J ends lost 5 bases and 1 base respectively, with 12 bases between them. This CDR3 is 14 amino acids long. Germline loops: CDR1 MDHEN, CDR2 SYDVKM. The CDR3 protein is CASSRWEASYEQYF. Here the CDR3 DNA reads TGTGCCAGCAGTCGGTGGGAGGCGTCCTACGAGCAGTACTTC. Full variable domain (rest looked up from reference TRBV28 and TRBJ2-7): DVKVTQSSRYLVKRTGEKVFLECVQDMDHENMFWYRQDPGLGLRLIYFSYDVKMKEKGDIPEGYSVSREKKERFSLILESASTNQTSMYLCASSRWEASYEQYFGPGTRLTVT.

The chain combines TRBV6-1 with TRBJ1-5, with TRBD1 as a possible D gene (6 bases). V was cut by 4 bases and J by 2 bases, with 15 bases left in between. The V gene's germline CDR1 is MNHNS and CDR2 SASEGT. The CDR3 extends over 16 amino acids. DNA of the CDR3: TGTGCCAGCAGTGTGTCTCCAGGGGCGGGCAATCAGCCCCAGCATTTT. Encoded protein: CASSVSPGAGNQPQHF.

This clone came up a few times. The V gene is TRBV7-2, the J gene TRBJ1-5, with 8 bases fitting TRBD1. Per germline, CDR1 SGHTA and CDR2 FQGNSA. The CDR3 contains 15 residues. Trimming at V came to 3 bases and at J to 8 bases, leaving 9 bases not matched to a gene. The CDR3 loop is CASSFSGGAGEPQHF. CDR3 DNA sequence: TGTGCCAGCAGCTTTTCAGGGGGCGCTGGGGAGCCCCAGCATTTT.

J is TRBJ1-2 and V is TRBV4-3, with 9 bases lining up with TRBD1. CDR1 and CDR2 (germline): LGHNA, YSLEER. CDR3 length: 14 residues. V dropped 5 bases and J dropped 4; count of bases not matched to a gene: 5. CDR3 nucleotides: TGCGCCAGCAGCTACAGGGGGCGAAGCTATGGCTACACCTTC. It translates to CASSYRGRSYGYTF.

The chain employs TRBV6-1 and TRBJ1-2; TRBD1 matches at 10 bases. V lost 2 bases, J lost 6 bases, and 3 bases stayed unmatched. The CDR3 covers 14 residues. Germline CDR1 is MNHNS and CDR2 is SASEGT. DNA for the CDR3: TGTGCCAGCAGTGAATTGGACAGGGGGAATGGCTACACCTTC. This codes for CASSELDRGNGYTF.

J is TRBJ2-7 and V is TRBV12-3 or TRBV12-4; 8 nucleotides line up with TRBD2. The CDR3 runs to 13 residues. The ends lost 6 bases at V and 2 bases at J; junction bases unmatched: 3. CDR3 region: CASRGLAAYEQYF. DNA for the CDR3: TGTGCCAGCAGAGGACTAGCAGCCTACGAGCAGTACTTC.

CDR3: CASSLRGGSRTDTQYF. Here the CDR3 DNA reads TGTGCCAGCAGCTTAAGGGGCGGCTCACGGACAGATACGCAGTATTTT. The J gene is TRBJ2-3, the V gene TRBV7-9; D is possibly TRBD1 (5 bases). CDR1 SEHNR and CDR2 FQNEAQ come from the germline V gene (reference sequence). This CDR3 spans 16 amino acids. Trimming took off 2 bases at V and 3 bases at J, with 15 bases between the two ends. The variable domain in full, completed from reference TRBV7-9 and TRBJ2-3, reads DTGVSQNPRHKITKRGQNVTFRCDPISEHNRLYWYRQTLGQGPEFLTYFQNEAQLEKSRLLSDRFSAERPKGSFSTLEIQRTEQGDSAMYLCASSLRGGSRTDTQYFGPGTRLTVL.

The chain joins TRBV4-3 to TRBJ1-5, with 7 bases matching TRBD1. The CDR3 has 14 residues. Germline CDR1 and CDR2: LGHNA and YSLEER. J lost 3 bases, V lost 4 bases, and 3 bases had no gene match. CDR3 coding DNA: TGCGCCAGCAGCCTAACAGGGGACAATCAGCCCCAGCATTTT. Translation: CASSLTGDNQPQHF.

The chain uses TRBV3-1 (or the pseudogene TRBV3-2) and TRBJ1-5; D is possibly TRBD1 (5 bases). Germline lookup yields CDR1 LGHDT and CDR2 YNNKEL (reference sequence). Between the trimmed V and J ends, which lost 0 bases and 6 bases, there was a span of 15 bases. The CDR3 spans 16 residues. CDR3 sequence (DNA): TGTGCCAGCAGCCAAGATCGCACAGGATCGCCTCAGCCCCAGCATTTT. Its translation is CASSQDRTGSPQPQHF.

The rearrangement joins TRBV5-1 to TRBJ2-5, with 7 bases aligning to TRBD1. The V gene end was trimmed by 4 bases and the J gene end by 3 bases; junction bases not matched to a gene: 6. The CDR3 spans 14 residues. The germline V gene encodes CDR1 SGHRS and CDR2 YFSETQ. CDR3 sequence: CASSRDSAEETQYF. Written as DNA, the CDR3 is TGCGCCAGCAGCCGGGACAGCGCCGAAGAGACCCAGTACTTC.

This chain links TRBV3-1 (or the pseudogene TRBV3-2) with TRBJ2-7, with a tentative D call TRBD1 (5 bases). Germline assignment: CDR1 LGHDT and CDR2 YNNKEL (reference sequence). V lost 10 bases, J lost 3 bases, and 10 bases lay in between. This CDR3 comprises 11 residues. The CDR3, as DNA: TGTGCCACCCAGGGTATCTACGAGCAGTACTTC. This codes for CATQGIYEQYF.

The V and J genes are TRBV3-1 (or the pseudogene TRBV3-2) and TRBJ2-3; 8 bases fit TRBD2. CDR1 is LGHDT and CDR2 is YNNKEL in the germline V gene (reference sequence). The CDR3 length is 15 residues. The V and J ends lost 4 bases and 2 bases, in that order; junction bases with no gene match: 5. CDR3 in amino acids: CASSPRLANTDTQYF. CDR3 nucleotides: TGTGCCAGCAGCCCTCGACTAGCGAACACAGATACGCAGTATTTT.

The chain has TRBV30 and TRBJ1-6; a possible D gene is TRBD1 (6 bases). The V gene lost 0 bases and the J gene lost 10 bases, with 16 bases spanning the gap. The CDR3 totals 15 residues. The germline CDR1 and CDR2 sequences are GTSNPN and SVGIG (reference sequence). The DNA for the CDR3 is TGTGCCTGGAGTGTGGGAGGGGGGAAAGGATCACCCCTCCACTTT. Translation gives CAWSVGGGKGSPLHF.

The rearrangement uses TRBV6-5 and TRBJ1-1, with TRBD1 as a possible D gene (5 bases). CDR3 length: 15 amino acids. With 0 bases removed from V and 7 bases from J, the gap between germline ends came to 15 bases. CDR1 is MNHEY, CDR2 SVGAGI, per germline. CDR3 in DNA: TGTGCCAGCAGTTACTCAGGGGCGGCTCAGAATGAAGCTTTCTTT. Translation: CASSYSGAAQNEAFF.

This chain links TRBV10-2 with TRBJ1-4; no clear D gene. This CDR3 is 14 amino acids long. V lost 6 bases and J 0 bases, leaving 8 bases between the germline ends. Germline CDR1 and CDR2: WSHSY and SAAADI. The CDR3 DNA reads TGCGCCAGCAGCCAGATGTCAACTAATGAAAAACTGTTTTTT. Translation: CASSQMSTNEKLFF.

The gene calls are TRBV18 and TRBJ1-5; D possibly corresponds to TRBD1 (6 bases). The CDR3 is made up of 13 amino acids. The V end lost 4 bases, the J end lost 8 bases, and 12 bases lay between the germline ends. In germline, CDR1 is KGHSH, CDR2 LQKENI. The CDR3 sequence is CASSQQGFEPQHF. The CDR3 DNA is TGTGCCAGCTCACAACAGGGTTTTGAGCCCCAGCATTTT.